A selection of T cell receptor beta chains follows, all from one sample in a study of OX40 agonist ivuxolimab in advanced cancers. TCRdb's copy holds only in-frame clones and misses some; the assay was immunoSEQ multiplex PCR. The sample holds tens of thousands of clones, roughly 80% seen once. The starting material was CD4+ or CD8+ T cells sorted from blood, obtained in a trial of the OX40 agonist ivuxolimab. The receptors originated from an adult with an advanced solid tumor such as melanoma, head and neck, liver or kidney cancer. Both conserved end residues are part of each CDR3. The D gene is left open where the match is weak. The size entry is marked missing in some rows and otherwise reads once, few, many or a size class.

CASSFSVVGLGAISEKLFF | TGTGCCAGCAGCTTTAGTGTTGTGGGGTTGGGGGCCATAAGCGAAAAACTGTTTTTT | TRBJ1-4 | . | TRBV11-2 | .
CASSPTLGHTDTQYF | TGCGCCAGCAGCCCAACCCTAGGGCACACAGATACGCAGTATTTT | TRBJ2-3 | . | TRBV4-1 | .
CASSPLSAGRTDTQYF | TGTGCCAGCTCACCACTATCAGCGGGAAGGACAGATACGCAGTATTTT | TRBJ2-3 | . | TRBV18 | TRBD2
CASTRDRVMYEQYF | TGTGCCAGCACCCGGGACAGGGTTATGTACGAGCAGTACTTC | TRBJ2-7 | . | TRBV6-1 | TRBD1
CASSLPLAQNTGELFF | TGTGCCAGCAGCTTACCACTAGCGCAGAACACCGGGGAGCTGTTTTTT | TRBJ2-2 | few | TRBV11-2 | TRBD2
CASSGAYNEQFF | TGTGCCAGCAGTGGAGCCTACAATGAGCAGTTCTTC | TRBJ2-1 | . | TRBV6-5 | .
CAIRTANTEAFF | TGTGCCATCCGGACAGCCAACACTGAAGCTTTCTTT | TRBJ1-1 | . | TRBV6-1 | .
CASSYQGSDTQYF | TGTGCCAGCAGCTACCAGGGGTCAGATACGCAGTATTTT | TRBJ2-3 | medium-sized | TRBV7-9 | .
CATQTVGVGHEQYF | TGTGCCACCCAGACCGTTGGGGTTGGCCACGAGCAGTACTTC | TRBJ2-7 | . | TRBV2 | .
CASRSPLRRNTIYF | TGTGCCAGTAGGTCCCCTTTACGTCGAAACACCATATATTTT | TRBJ1-3 | . | TRBV19 | .
CASSLDFRGKLFF | TGTGCCAGCAGTTTGGATTTTCGGGGAAAACTGTTTTTT | TRBJ1-4 | . | TRBV27 | .
CASSYSMNNGRDQYF | TGTGCCAGCAGTTACTCGATGAATAACGGGAGGGACCAGTACTTC | TRBJ2-7 | . | TRBV6-6 | TRBD2
CAWTQGGNGYTF | TGTGCCTGGACCCAAGGGGGCAATGGCTACACCTTC | TRBJ1-2 | . | TRBV30 | TRBD1
CASKSDTHSGANVLTF | TGTGCCAGTAAGTCCGATACCCACTCTGGGGCCAACGTCCTGACTTTC | TRBJ2-6 | . | TRBV19 | .
CASSVAQRGGPQYF | TGTGCCAGCAGCGTAGCCCAGCGGGGGGGGCCCCAGTACTTC | TRBJ2-5 | . | TRBV9 | TRBD2
CASSEQPGGTFTDTQYF | TGTGCCAGCAGCGAGCAGCCCGGAGGGACCTTCACAGATACGCAGTATTTT | TRBJ2-3 | once | TRBV9 | .
CASSQAREGGELFF | TGCGCCAGCAGCCAAGCGAGGGAGGGCGGGGAGCTGTTTTTT | TRBJ2-2 | . | TRBV4-1 | TRBD2
CASSFQLNTEAFF | TGTGCCAGCAGCTTTCAGCTGAACACTGAAGCTTTCTTT | TRBJ1-1 | . | TRBV7-9 | .
CSVDLDRAGGYEQFF | TGCAGCGTTGACCTGGATCGGGCGGGGGGGTATGAGCAGTTCTTC | TRBJ2-1 | once | TRBV29-1 | TRBD2
CASSRDRDPNQPQHF | TGTGCCAGCTCACGGGACAGGGACCCGAATCAGCCCCAGCATTTT | TRBJ1-5 | once | TRBV18 | TRBD1
CASSLALADYNEQFF | TGTGCCAGCAGCTTGGCACTAGCGGATTACAATGAGCAGTTCTTC | TRBJ2-1 | . | TRBV5-4 | TRBD2
CASSFRNWGGVEKLFF | TGTGCCAGCAGCTTTCGGAATTGGGGGGGAGTGGAAAAACTGTTTTTT | TRBJ1-4 | . | TRBV11-2 | .
CASSLAAGRSPLHF | TGTGCCAGCAGCTTAGCAGCGGGACGGTCACCCCTCCACTTT | TRBJ1-6 | . | TRBV7-9 | .
CAWSVAGDNSPLHF | TGTGCCTGGAGTGTAGCGGGGGATAATTCACCCCTCCACTTT | TRBJ1-6 | . | TRBV30 | .
CASSPGRNSGNTIYF | TGTGCCAGCAGCCCAGGACGGAACTCTGGAAACACCATATATTTT | TRBJ1-3 | . | TRBV9 | .
CASSYLAGGQETQYF | TGTGCCAGCAGTTACTTGGCGGGGGGGCAAGAGACCCAGTACTTC | TRBJ2-5 | . | TRBV6-6 | TRBD2
CASSMFGGIYEQYF | TGTGCCAGTAGTATGTTCGGGGGAATCTACGAGCAGTACTTC | TRBJ2-7 | . | TRBV19 | .
CASKQAVTGELFF | TGTGCCAGTAAACAAGCCGTCACCGGGGAGCTGTTTTTT | TRBJ2-2 | . | TRBV19 | .
CASSDRTDTGELFF | TGTGCCAGCAGCGACCGGACTGACACCGGGGAGCTGTTTTTT | TRBJ2-2 | once | TRBV21-1 | .
CAIRFGANTGELFF | TGTGCCATCAGGTTTGGGGCCAACACCGGGGAGCTGTTTTTT | TRBJ2-2 | once | TRBV10-3 | .
CATGSHQPQHF | TGTGCCACCGGGTCGCATCAGCCCCAGCATTTT | TRBJ1-5 | . | TRBV6-6 | .
CASSQTGGYEQYF | TGTGCCAGCTCCCAGACAGGGGGCTACGAGCAGTACTTC | TRBJ2-7 | . | TRBV18 | TRBD1
CASSLRGNKAFF | TGTGCCAGCAGTCTCAGGGGGAATAAAGCTTTCTTT | TRBJ1-1 | . | TRBV6-1 | TRBD1
CAISDRLENTEAFF | TGTGCCATCAGTGACAGGTTGGAGAACACTGAAGCTTTCTTT | TRBJ1-1 | . | TRBV10-3 | .
CASSSDLYSDRTEAFF | TGTGCCAGCAGCTCCGACCTTTACAGTGATCGCACTGAAGCTTTCTTT | TRBJ1-1 | . | TRBV11-2 | .
CASSGEDTQYF | TGTGCCAGCAGTGGGGAGGATACGCAGTATTTT | TRBJ2-3 | . | TRBV2 | .
CASSLNRGNYGYTF | TGTGCCAGCAGCTTAAACCGGGGTAACTATGGCTACACCTTC | TRBJ1-2 | . | TRBV7-2 | .
CASSRTGGAGTEAFF | TGCGCCAGCAGCCGTACAGGGGGCGCTGGGACTGAAGCTTTCTTT | TRBJ1-1 | . | TRBV4-1 | TRBD1
CASTLRAFYEQYF | TGTGCCAGCACCCTCAGGGCGTTCTACGAGCAGTACTTC | TRBJ2-7 | . | TRBV28 | .
CASSSTGKAFF | TGTGCCAGCAGTTCGACCGGGAAAGCTTTCTTT | TRBJ1-1 | . | TRBV6-5 | .
CASSLTNPGNYGYTF | TGTGCCAGCAGCTTAACCAATCCAGGAAACTATGGCTACACCTTC | TRBJ1-2 | . | TRBV11-2 | .
CASSPATSTGELFF | TGTGCCAGCTCACCGGCCACATCCACCGGGGAGCTGTTTTTT | TRBJ2-2 | . | TRBV18 | .
CASSGEQGAGRKLFF | TGTGCCAGTAGCGGCGAACAGGGGGCAGGCAGAAAACTGTTTTTT | TRBJ1-4 | . | TRBV19 | TRBD1
CASSVATGKETQYF | TGTGCCAGCAGCGTAGCTACGGGCAAAGAGACCCAGTACTTC | TRBJ2-5 | . | TRBV9 | .
CSVVPHGSRDEQFF | TGCAGCGTTGTTCCCCACGGGAGTCGGGATGAGCAGTTCTTC | TRBJ2-1 | . | TRBV29-1 | .
CASSPWTSGSSYEQYF | TGTGCCAGCAGCCCATGGACTAGCGGATCTTCCTACGAGCAGTACTTC | TRBJ2-7 | . | TRBV11-2 | TRBD2
CASSNGQGANEKLFF | TGTGCCAGCAGCAACGGACAGGGGGCGAATGAAAAACTGTTTTTT | TRBJ1-4 | . | TRBV11-2 | TRBD1
CASSEISPQYF | TGTGCCAGCAGTGAAATTTCCCCCCAGTACTTC | TRBJ2-5 | . | TRBV2 | .
CASTKIVGNEAFF | TGTGCCAGCACCAAAATTGTTGGGAATGAAGCTTTCTTT | TRBJ1-1 | . | TRBV6-1 | .